These 13 T cell receptor beta chains came from one sample sequenced in a study of T cells in localized non-small cell lung cancer. Generated by immunoSEQ multiplex PCR, the TCRdb table keeps only in-frame clones and is missing some. The sample contains over 50,000 clones, 85% to 90% of which appear only once. Sequenced here: peripheral blood, sampled before any cancer treatment. These TCRs come from a woman aged 40-75 years with stage I lung adenocarcinoma.

A single count supports this clone. This chain uses TRBV6-5 with TRBJ1-1; no clear D gene. This CDR3 has 15 residues. The germline CDR1 and CDR2 sequences are MNHEY and SVGAGI. V lost 6 bases, J lost 3 bases, and 17 bases lay in between. The DNA of the CDR3 is TGTGCCAGCAGACCCCGGAACCCGCGGTACACTGAAGCTTTCTTT. This sequence encodes CASRPRNPRYTEAFF.

This clone came up once. This chain joins TRBV2 and TRBJ2-1; 8 nucleotides match TRBD2. CDR1 and CDR2 from the germline V gene are SNHLY and FYNNEI. The junction had 3 bases not matched to a gene; V was cut back by 2 bases and J by 3 bases. This CDR3 has 15 amino acids. The CDR3 here is CASSELAGGYNEQFF. The CDR3 coding sequence is TGTGCCAGCAGTGAATTGGCGGGGGGCTACAATGAGCAGTTCTTC.

This chain connects TRBV19 to TRBJ2-4, with 12 bases fitting TRBD1. Trimming took 5 bases from V and 7 from J; bases not matched to a gene: 9. This CDR3 has 16 residues. Germline V gene lookup returns CDR1 LNHDA and CDR2 SQIVND (reference sequence). CDR3 loop: CASSFTGTGGLNIQYF. CDR3 in DNA: TGTGCCAGTAGTTTCACCGGGACAGGGGGCTTGAACATTCAGTACTTC.

This chain joins TRBV28 and TRBJ1-1; D gene ambiguous. V lost 8 bases and J lost 0, with 13 bases in between. The CDR3 contains 14 residues. CDR1 and CDR2 from the germline V gene are MDHEN and SYDVKM. Here the CDR3 reads CASPRVFLNTEAFF. CDR3 nucleotide sequence: TGTGCCAGCCCCCGGGTTTTCCTGAACACTGAAGCTTTCTTT. Full variable domain (rest looked up from reference TRBV28 and TRBJ1-1): DVKVTQSSRYLVKRTGEKVFLECVQDMDHENMFWYRQDPGLGLRLIYFSYDVKMKEKGDIPEGYSVSREKKERFSLILESASTNQTSMYLCASPRVFLNTEAFFGQGTRLTVV.

In this sample, this clone turned up once. The V and J genes are TRBV7-9 and TRBJ2-3, with a possible D match to TRBD2 (5 bases). Germline V CDR1 and CDR2: SEHNR, FQNEAQ (reference sequence). V gave up 2 bases and J gave up 9 bases, with 9 bases separating them. This CDR3 comprises 12 residues. CDR3 protein: CASSLLAGTQYF. The DNA of the CDR3 is TGTGCCAGCAGCTTACTAGCAGGAACGCAGTATTTT. Filled out from reference TRBV7-9 and TRBJ2-3, the complete variable domain reads DTGVSQNPRHKITKRGQNVTFRCDPISEHNRLYWYRQTLGQGPEFLTYFQNEAQLEKSRLLSDRFSAERPKGSFSTLEIQRTEQGDSAMYLCASSLLAGTQYFGPGTRLTVL.

The sample holds one count of this clone. This chain links TRBV6-6 with TRBJ2-3; 11 bases are shared with TRBD2. Germline trimming cut 10 bases from V and 4 bases from J; bases unmatched to any gene: 10. Germline V gene data show CDR1 as MNHNY and CDR2 as SVGAGI (reference sequence). The CDR3 extends over 15 amino acids. For the CDR3, the DNA is TGTGCCACCAATAGCGGGGGGGCCGGCCCAGATACGCAGTATTTT. Translated: CATNSGGAGPDTQYF.

The J gene is TRBJ2-2, the V gene TRBV7-8; 9 bases fit TRBD2. The trim removed 2 bases at V and 5 bases at J, leaving 6 bases unmatched. The CDR3 length is 16 residues. CDR1 SGHVS and CDR2 FQNEAQ come from the germline V gene. CDR3 sequence (DNA): TGTGCCAGCAGCTTACAGCGGGGGGCTTTAACCGGGGAGCTGTTTTTT. Its protein product is CASSLQRGALTGELFF.

The chain employs TRBV2 and TRBJ1-5; D remains unclear. CDR3 length equals 14 residues. Germline CDR1 reads SNHLY; CDR2 reads FYNNEI. Trimming stripped 0 bases from V and 2 bases from J, with 5 bases between. The CDR3 sequence: CASSEARRNQPQHF. DNA of the CDR3: TGTGCCAGCAGTGAAGCGCGGCGCAATCAGCCCCAGCATTTT.

This clone was observed once. The V call is TRBV13, the J call TRBJ1-1; D not resolved. This CDR3 spans 15 amino acids. The V gene's germline CDR1 is PRHDT and CDR2 FYEKMQ (reference sequence). The V and J ends lost 5 bases and 5 bases respectively, with 18 bases between them. DNA of the CDR3: TGTGCCAGCAGCGTCCTGGGGTCCGTGGGTACTGAAGCTTTCTTT. Translating it yields CASSVLGSVGTEAFF.

This chain uses TRBV19 with TRBJ2-1; the D call may be TRBD1 or TRBD2 (5 bases each). Trimming cost V 7 bases and J 4 bases, with 20 bases left between them. CDR1 is LNHDA, CDR2 SQIVND, per germline (reference sequence). CDR3 length: 16 amino acids. The CDR3 reads CASTLAGGAEYNEQFF. CDR3 bases: TGTGCCAGTACCCTCGCTGGGGGTGCAGAATACAATGAGCAGTTCTTC.

The chain has TRBV19 and TRBJ2-3; TRBD2 matches 11 bases. The V gene end was trimmed by 4 bases and the J gene end by 1 base; junction bases not matched to a gene: 1. There are 15 residues in the CDR3. Germline loops: CDR1 LNHDA, CDR2 SQIVND (reference sequence). The CDR3 region has the DNA TGTGCCAGTAGTACGGGACTAGCGGGCACAGATACGCAGTATTTT. The encoded protein is CASSTGLAGTDTQYF. Supplemented by reference TRBV19 and TRBJ2-3, the full variable domain reads DGGITQSPKYLFRKEGQNVTLSCEQNLNHDAMYWYRQDPGQGLRLIYYSQIVNDFQKGDIAEGYSVSREKKESFPLTVTSAQKNPTAFYLCASSTGLAGTDTQYFGPGTRLTVL.

This clone occurred once. The chain recombines TRBV28 with TRBJ2-7; TRBD1 matches 9 bases. The CDR3 spans 15 residues. J lost 2 bases, V lost 6 bases, and 8 bases had no gene match. The germline V gene encodes CDR1 MDHEN and CDR2 SYDVKM. The CDR3 loop is CASRSVGQGPYEQYF. The CDR3 coding sequence is TGTGCCAGCAGATCGGTAGGACAGGGGCCCTACGAGCAGTACTTC.

This clone has only one observation. V and J are TRBV5-1 and TRBJ1-2; 7 nucleotides line up with TRBD1. The J segment lost 7 bases and the V segment lost 0 bases, leaving 12 bases of the junction unmatched. Germline V lookup: CDR1 SGHRS, CDR2 YFSETQ. The CDR3 spans 16 residues. The CDR3 coding sequence is TGCGCCAGCAGCTTGGATCCCCAGGGGGGAATCGGTGGCTACACCTTC. It codes for CASSLDPQGGIGGYTF.